The rows below give T cell receptor beta chains drawn from one sample of a study of metastatic and nonmetastatic thyroid tumors. From the PCR reads, TCRdb re-called clones with MiXCR. The table lists some 17,000 clones, about 33% of them singletons. The sample taken for sequencing was tumor tissue. The receptors here all came from a female donor with papillary thyroid cancer or a benign thyroid nodule (not recorded which). Some clones in this sample may be carry-over from other donors' samples. Both conserved end residues are trimmed from each CDR3. The D gene is left open where the match is weak. Only part of the rows carry a size: once, few, many, or a class if the clone is expanded.

CDR3	D	J	size	V
SARLAGGPYEQY	TRBD2	TRBJ2-7	medium-sized	TRBV20-1
ASSLRAGGFSDTQY	TRBD1	TRBJ2-3	many	TRBV5-6
ASSRVDYGYT	NA	TRBJ1-2	medium-sized	TRBV7-9
ASSLVGAGELF	NA	TRBJ2-2	medium-sized	TRBV5-1
ASSPGQLGGYT	TRBD1	TRBJ1-2	few	TRBV5-1
ASSEEALLAKNIQY	NA	TRBJ2-4	many	TRBV2
ASSNTGEEQY	TRBD1	TRBJ2-7	few	TRBV12-3/TRBV12-4
ASRPLDYSYEQY	NA	TRBJ2-7	NA	TRBV6-1
ASSFSGLGNQPQH	NA	TRBJ1-5	few	TRBV28
ASSTRTSVVETQY	TRBD2	TRBJ2-5	NA	TRBV2
SAVDSVNTEAF	NA	TRBJ1-1	NA	TRBV20-1
ASSLGTTSGNTIY	NA	TRBJ1-3	NA	TRBV7-8
ASAGGGQKYEQF	TRBD2	TRBJ2-1	NA	TRBV6-1
ASSLDSTDEKLF	NA	TRBJ1-4	NA	TRBV5-1
ASSGKDGYTEAF	NA	TRBJ1-1	NA	TRBV18
AWAGTGPISGANVLT	TRBD1	TRBJ2-6	NA	TRBV30
ASSGGSLGHGELF	NA	TRBJ2-2	few	TRBV6-1
SALKASGMYNEQF	TRBD2	TRBJ2-1	NA	TRBV20-1
ASRGGSINNEQF	NA	TRBJ2-1	NA	TRBV28
ASSQLRGWEQY	NA	TRBJ2-7	many	TRBV14
AWSAIGGGDEQF	NA	TRBJ2-1	NA	TRBV30
ASSSPTDRGWDEQY	TRBD1	TRBJ2-7	NA	TRBV7-6
SARYIVQQGETQY	TRBD1	TRBJ2-5	NA	TRBV20-1
ASCESAHDSYGYP	NA	TRBJ1-2	few	TRBV6-1
SARDRRGQYEQY	NA	TRBJ2-7	once	TRBV20-1
ASSSRTGFYYGYT	TRBD1	TRBJ1-2	many	TRBV5-6
ASSRGQADEQY	TRBD1	TRBJ2-7	NA	TRBV5-1
ASSSRRASGGVDTQY	TRBD2	TRBJ2-3	NA	TRBV6-2/TRBV6-3
ASTLEGSKETQY	NA	TRBJ2-5	many	TRBV6-1
AGAGDRNQPQH	NA	TRBJ1-5	NA	TRBV6-1
ASSYTTGGDQPRH	TRBD1	TRBJ1-5	few	TRBV6-6
ASSSSPGQGVTGELF	TRBD1	TRBJ2-2	medium-sized	TRBV5-1
ASSFEGQLYTSGNTIY	TRBD1	TRBJ1-3	NA	TRBV12-3/TRBV12-4
GSSLVYIGAGFNEKLF	NA	TRBJ1-4	NA	TRBV5-1
ASSFAGASGEKLF	NA	TRBJ1-4	NA	TRBV5-5
SVTGYTEAF	NA	TRBJ1-1	many	TRBV29-1
SARDQGGSNQPQH	TRBD1	TRBJ1-5	NA	TRBV20-1
ASSPRQDQRTEAF	NA	TRBJ1-1	NA	TRBV9
SASRDRGYEQY	TRBD1	TRBJ2-7	few	TRBV20-1
ASTPGRKVYGYT	NA	TRBJ1-2	few	TRBV6-1
ATNTPGSSYNSPLH	NA	TRBJ1-6	medium-sized	TRBV10-3
ASSLAVGTGYEQY	TRBD1	TRBJ2-7	NA	TRBV5-5
ASSGSRRGSYEQY	NA	TRBJ2-7	NA	TRBV13
ATSDSRESGNTIY	NA	TRBJ1-3	few	TRBV24-1
SALPRTETYEQY	NA	TRBJ2-7	NA	TRBV20-1
ASSLTSGSRRNEETQY	TRBD2	TRBJ2-5	many	TRBV13
ASSPSTGTSYGYT	TRBD1	TRBJ1-2	few	TRBV6-1
AISPGPNDEQY	NA	TRBJ2-7	few	TRBV10-3
ASSPRAGEKLF	NA	TRBJ1-4	NA	TRBV4-1
ASTPGQASSAQH	TRBD1	TRBJ1-5	NA	TRBV28
ASSPWTGRTDTQY	TRBD1	TRBJ2-3	few	TRBV12-3/TRBV12-4
ASSPRRDLYEQY	NA	TRBJ2-7	NA	TRBV18
AWSVVNPHDEQF	NA	TRBJ2-1	NA	TRBV30
ASSSTGNTDTQY	NA	TRBJ2-3	NA	TRBV5-1
ASSSRSYNEQF	NA	TRBJ2-1	few	TRBV28
ASSQSTGGYGYT	NA	TRBJ1-2	NA	TRBV5-1
SARFSGRSYEQY	NA	TRBJ2-7	NA	TRBV20-1
ASHGARADQPQH	NA	TRBJ1-5	few	TRBV19
ASSSRQGRGYT	NA	TRBJ1-2	medium-sized	TRBV6-1
ASISAGEKRGNQPQH	NA	TRBJ1-5	NA	TRBV6-2/TRBV6-3